The next 18 T cell receptor beta chains were all read from a single sample in a study of beta chain features in type 1 diabetes. General study results and limits: All four CD4+ subsets from Type 1 diabetes patients carried moderately but significantly shorter TCRB CDR3s.

These receptors are not linked to any known antigen. Every bit of the isolated RNA underwent reverse transcription, so sequencing read expressed TCRB transcripts. Repertoires were generated with immunoSEQ multiplex PCR, while TCRdb's copy carries only in-frame clones and drops some. The profile covers 150,000 to 200,000 clones, with more than 60% appearing a single time and 0.08% to 0.095% taken by the ten largest. The material sequenced was naive CD4+ T cells from blood. All receptors derive from a man younger than 45 with type 1 diabetes.

The J gene is TRBJ2-7, the V gene TRBV18, with 11 bases identical to TRBD2. This CDR3 is 15 amino acids long. Losses at the gene ends were 0 bases for V and 3 bases for J; bases not matched to a gene: 1. Germline V lookup: CDR1 KGHSH, CDR2 LQKENI. This chain's CDR3 is CASSPPTSGVYEQYF. CDR3 DNA sequence: TGTGCCAGCTCACCACCGACTAGCGGGGTCTACGAGCAGTACTTC.

The chain couples TRBV5-1 to TRBJ1-2; no definite D call. The V gene lost 2 bases and the J gene lost 5 bases, with 13 bases spanning the gap. This CDR3 comprises 14 residues. Germline loops: CDR1 SGHRS, CDR2 YFSETQ. The CDR3 loop reads CASSFTSTNYGYTF. As DNA, the CDR3 is TGCGCCAGCAGCTTCACCAGCACCAATTATGGCTACACCTTC.

This clone was seen a handful of times. The chain links TRBV6-7 to TRBJ1-2; D is unclear. TRBV6-7 counts as an open reading frame of uncertain function. The CDR3 length is 9 residues. V lost 8 bases and J 6 bases, leaving 4 bases between the germline ends. The CDR3 protein is CASSDGYTF. The CDR3 DNA sequence: TGTGCCAGCTCGGATGGCTACACCTTC.

This clone has only one observation. This sequence joins TRBV25-1 and TRBJ1-5, with 9 bases matching TRBD1. The J segment lost 6 bases and the V segment lost 4 bases, leaving 4 bases of the junction unmatched. Germline values: CDR1 MGHDK, CDR2 SYGVNS. CDR3 length: 14 residues. CDR3 loop: CASSGTGETQPQHF. CDR3 nucleotide sequence: TGTGCCAGCAGTGGGACAGGGGAAACTCAGCCCCAGCATTTT.

The CDR3 region is CGPAGYNEQFF. CDR3 sequence (DNA): TGTGGTCCAGCGGGGTACAATGAGCAGTTCTTC. The gene calls are TRBV10-3 and TRBJ2-1, with TRBD2 identical over 7 bases. CDR3 length equals 11 residues. Germline assignment: CDR1 ENHRY and CDR2 SYGVKD.

The J gene is TRBJ2-5, the V gene TRBV30; D gene uncertain. This CDR3 comprises 12 residues. The germline V and J ends were trimmed by 0 bases and 5 bases, with 7 bases remaining between them. Looked up from germline, CDR1 is GTSNPN and CDR2 is SVGIG (reference sequence). This chain's CDR3 is CAWSVNGETQYF. The CDR3, as DNA: TGTGCCTGGAGTGTAAACGGGGAGACCCAGTACTTC. The complete variable domain, with remaining parts taken from reference TRBV30 and TRBJ2-5, reads SQTIHQWPATLVQPVGSPLSLECTVEGTSNPNLYWYRQAAGRGLQLLFYSVGIGQISSEVPQNLSASRPQDRQFILSSKKLLLSDSGFYLCAWSVNGETQYFGPGTRLLVL.

The gene calls are TRBV7-2 and TRBJ2-5, with D maybe TRBD1 (6 bases). The CDR3 runs to 12 residues. The germline CDR1 and CDR2 sequences are SGHTA and FQGNSA. Trimming took off 6 bases at V and 3 bases at J, with 8 bases between the two ends. The DNA of the CDR3 is TGTGCCAGCAGTCCAGGGGAAGAGACCCAGTACTTC. Translated: CASSPGEETQYF.

The rearrangement uses TRBV5-6 and TRBJ2-7, with 9 bases that match TRBD1. Unmatched junction bases numbered 11, after V lost 6 bases and J lost 4 bases. This CDR3 contains 15 residues. CDR1 and CDR2 from the germline V gene are SGHDT and YYEEEE. The CDR3 region is CASTKIQGASYEQYF. Here the CDR3 DNA reads TGTGCCAGCACCAAAATACAGGGGGCCTCTTACGAGCAGTACTTC. Combining the CDR3 with reference TRBV5-6 and TRBJ2-7 gives the whole variable domain DAGVTQSPTHLIKTRGQQVTLRCSPKSGHDTVSWYQQALGQGPQFIFQYYEEEERQRGNFPDRFSGHQFPNYSSELNVNALLLGDSALYLCASTKIQGASYEQYFGPGTRLTVT.

The genes are TRBV7-9 and TRBJ1-5; D possibly corresponds to TRBD1 (5 bases). This CDR3 contains 12 residues. V was trimmed by 5 bases and J by 7 bases, leaving 9 bases between them. CDR1 is SEHNR, CDR2 FQNEAQ, per germline (reference sequence). CDR3 residues: CASSRGGQPQHF. CDR3 DNA: TGTGCCAGCAGCCGCGGGGGACAGCCCCAGCATTTT.

The rearrangement links TRBV7-9 to TRBJ1-6; D not resolved. Per germline, CDR1 SEHNR and CDR2 FQNEAQ (reference sequence). The CDR3 runs to 13 residues. The ends were cut back, 1 base at V and 10 bases at J, with 8 bases in the middle. CDR3 sequence reads: CASSLGLGSPLHF. The CDR3 DNA follows: TGTGCCAGCAGCTTAGGATTAGGGTCACCCCTCCACTTT.

This chain connects TRBV29-1 to TRBJ2-7; 7 bases are shared with TRBD2. Germline CDR1 and CDR2: SQVTM and ANQGSEA. This CDR3 is 12 amino acids long. Losses at the gene ends were 4 bases for V and 3 bases for J; bases not matched to a gene: 3. The CDR3: CSVVVAGYEQYF. The CDR3 nucleotides read TGCAGCGTTGTGGTAGCGGGCTACGAGCAGTACTTC.

The chain's CDR3 is CSVRRTSGTDTQYF. Written as DNA, the CDR3 is TGCAGCGTGCGTCGGACTAGCGGCACAGATACGCAGTATTTT. The chain combines TRBV29-1 with TRBJ2-3; 9 bases agree with TRBD2. Looked up from germline, CDR1 is SQVTM and CDR2 is ANQGSEA. The CDR3 is 14 amino acids. V lost 6 bases, J lost 1 base, and 5 bases stayed unmatched.

The J gene is TRBJ2-1, the V gene TRBV7-2, with TRBD2 matching 7 bases. Germline-derived CDR1 and CDR2 are SGHTA and FQGNSA. V shed 7 bases, J shed 7 bases, and the junction held 13 bases outside the gene matches. This CDR3 has 15 residues. The CDR3 loop reads CASTFRGVGGNEQFF. CDR3 DNA sequence: TGTGCCAGCACCTTCCGAGGAGTCGGGGGGAATGAGCAGTTCTTC.

This clone has a handful of counts. The chain uses TRBV4-1 and TRBJ2-4; 11 bases line up with TRBD1. Trimming at V came to 1 base and at J to 8 bases, leaving 4 bases not matched to a gene. CDR3 length: 15 amino acids. The germline V gene encodes CDR1 MGHRA and CDR2 YSYEKL. This chain's CDR3 is CASSQVMGQGDIQYF. The CDR3 DNA sequence: TGCGCCAGCAGCCAAGTAATGGGACAGGGGGACATTCAGTACTTC.

The chain couples TRBV21-1 to TRBJ2-3. TRBV21-1 is assigned pseudogene status. The CDR3 covers 13 residues. CDR3 protein: CASRVRRTDTQYF. DNA of the CDR3: TGTGCCAGCAGGGTCCGCCGCACAGATACGCAGTATTTT.

This clone showed up just a few times. This chain uses TRBV29-1 with TRBJ1-1, with D uncertain. In germline, CDR1 is SQVTM, CDR2 ANQGSEA. The CDR3 sequence is 11 residues long. The V and J ends lost 7 bases and 6 bases respectively, with 12 bases between them. CDR3 amino acids: CSAVHAAEAFF. DNA for the CDR3: TGCAGCGCCGTACACGCGGCTGAAGCTTTCTTT.

The chain recombines TRBV30 with TRBJ1-2, with D maybe TRBD1 (5 bases). CDR3 length: 15 residues. Germline V gene data show CDR1 as GTSNPN and CDR2 as SVGIG (reference sequence). Trimming took off 6 bases at V and 4 bases at J, with 21 bases between the two ends. CDR3 coding DNA: TGTGCCTGTGACCGGGACTACTTAAAGGGCTATGGCTACACCTTC. Translation: CACDRDYLKGYGYTF.

The rearrangement joins TRBV18 to TRBJ2-1; D unclear. The V end was cut by 6 bases, the J end by 0 bases, with 15 bases between. CDR3 size: 16 residues. CDR1 is KGHSH, CDR2 LQKENI, per germline. CDR3 loop: CASSPEQRSSYNEQFF. The CDR3 DNA sequence: TGTGCCAGCTCCCCCGAGCAGCGTAGCTCCTACAATGAGCAGTTCTTC.